The rows below give T cell receptor beta chains drawn from one sample of a study of beta chain features in type 1 diabetes. Here immunoSEQ multiplex PCR was the method, and the copy in TCRdb shows in-frame clones only, minus some. The sample includes 600,000 to 700,000 clones, 9.5% to 15% of them seen just once. The sequencing sample was made of naive CD4+ T cells from blood. These receptors were taken from a man under 40 with type 1 diabetes. The CDR3 runs from the conserved cysteine through the conserved F or W. The D gene is left open where the match is weak. The size field is filled for only some rows; it gives once, few, many or a size class.

TRBV7-2	TRBJ1-6	few	NA	CASRSRGGYGNSPLHF	TGTGCCAGCAGGAGCCGCGGAGGGTATGGTAATTCACCCCTCCACTTT
TRBV29-1	TRBJ1-2	NA	NA	CSVGSGGGYTF	TGCAGCGTTGGGTCCGGGGGTGGCTACACCTTC
TRBV7-2	TRBJ2-5	NA	NA	CASSPPGAQTQETQYF	TGTGCCAGCAGCCCCCCCGGTGCGCAGACCCAAGAGACCCAGTACTTC
TRBV5-1	TRBJ2-2	few	TRBD1	CASSSISGGANTGELFF	TGCGCCAGCAGCTCTATATCAGGGGGCGCGAACACCGGGGAGCTGTTTTTT
TRBV6-5	TRBJ1-2	NA	NA	CASTPGVLHYGYTF	TGTGCCAGTACCCCAGGAGTATTGCACTATGGCTACACCTTC
TRBV4-1	TRBJ1-5	NA	TRBD1	CASSLDRVGQPQHF	TGCGCCAGCAGCCTCGACAGGGTAGGTCAGCCCCAGCATTTT
TRBV9	TRBJ2-3	NA	NA	CASSTLGALTDTQYF	TGTGCCAGCAGCACCCTGGGGGCCCTCACAGATACGCAGTATTTT
TRBV9	TRBJ2-5	NA	TRBD1	CASSADRAQETQYF	TGTGCCAGCAGCGCGGACAGGGCGCAAGAGACCCAGTACTTC
TRBV11-2	TRBJ2-3	NA	NA	CASSPTATYTDTQYF	TGTGCCAGCAGCCCGACAGCTACTTACACAGATACGCAGTATTTT
TRBV7-2	TRBJ2-3	NA	TRBD1	CASSLDSGGDTQYF	TGTGCCAGCAGCTTAGACTCAGGGGGAGATACGCAGTATTTT
TRBV30	TRBJ2-1	few	TRBD2	CAWARGNHYNEQFF	TGTGCCTGGGCGCGGGGGAACCACTACAATGAGCAGTTCTTC
TRBV7-2	TRBJ2-3	few	NA	CASSLGLWVTDTQYF	TGTGCCAGCAGCTTAGGGCTCTGGGTGACAGATACGCAGTATTTT
TRBV9	TRBJ2-5	few	NA	CASSVGGSLWETQYF	TGTGCCAGCAGCGTAGGGGGAAGTCTGTGGGAGACCCAGTACTTC
TRBV28	TRBJ1-2	few	NA	CASSQTGRGYTF	TGTGCCAGCAGCCAGACAGGCCGTGGCTACACCTTC
TRBV28	TRBJ2-1	few	NA	CASSSDRPSYNEQFF	TGTGCCAGCAGTTCTGACAGACCCTCCTACAATGAGCAGTTCTTC
TRBV4-3	TRBJ1-4	NA	NA	CASSRQEATNEKLFF	TGCGCCAGCAGCCGACAGGAGGCAACTAATGAAAAACTGTTTTTT
TRBV4-3	TRBJ1-6	few	NA	CASSLAGGLGSPLHF	TGCGCCAGCAGCCTTGCAGGAGGATTGGGTTCACCCCTCCACTTT
TRBV5-6	TRBJ2-3	NA	NA	CASSLETASTDTQYF	TGTGCCAGCAGCTTGGAGACAGCTAGCACAGATACGCAGTATTTT
TRBV9	TRBJ2-1	few	TRBD2	CASSVGLAGAPYNEQFF	TGTGCCAGCAGCGTAGGACTAGCGGGGGCTCCCTACAATGAGCAGTTCTTC
TRBV18	TRBJ2-5	NA	NA	CASSPRGETQYF	TGTGCCAGCTCACCACGTGGGGAGACCCAGTACTTC
TRBV28	TRBJ2-7	few	TRBD1	CASRGQGTSYEQYF	TGTGCCAGCAGGGGACAGGGTACTTCCTACGAGCAGTACTTC
TRBV4-3	TRBJ2-2	few	NA	CASSQEIVNTGELFF	TGCGCCAGCAGCCAAGAGATCGTGAACACCGGGGAGCTGTTTTTT
TRBV28	TRBJ1-4	NA	TRBD1	CASRMRTGHEKLFF	TGTGCCAGCAGGATGCGGACAGGTCATGAAAAACTGTTTTTT
TRBV7-9	TRBJ2-7	NA	NA	CASSLGNWDEQYF	TGTGCCAGCAGCTTAGGAAACTGGGACGAGCAGTACTTC
TRBV14	TRBJ2-1	few	TRBD2	CASSQRGGAYNEQFF	TGTGCCAGCAGCCAACGCGGGGGGGCCTACAATGAGCAGTTCTTC